The present TCR beta chain was sequenced within a study of T cell responses to AZD1222 COVID-19 vaccine. Libraries were prepared by immunoSEQ multiplex PCR; TCRdb keeps only in-frame clonotypes and omits some of them. The table shows around 31,000 clones, with roughly nine tenths occurring only once. Findings of the study overall: CD4 TCRs covered the whole spike, strongest at regions 160-218 and 743-854.

The CDR3 loop spans 14 amino acids. In germline, CDR1 is DFQATT, CDR2 SNEGSKA (reference sequence). The trim removed 3 bases at V and 0 bases at J, leaving 3 bases unmatched. As regards this clone: Its cognate antigen is unknown.

This chain connects TRBV20-1 to TRBJ2-7, with 9 bases fitting TRBD1. This TCR was recovered from an adult in good health. Material: peripheral blood, obtained on day 0 of AZD1222 vaccination. The CDR3 coding sequence is TGCAGTGCTAGTGGACAGGGGACCTCCTACGAGCAGTACTTC. Translation gives CSASGQGTSYEQYF.